Presented here are 32 T cell receptor beta chains from one specimen sequenced in a study of T cell responses to AZD1222 COVID-19 vaccine. Here immunoSEQ multiplex PCR was the method, and the copy in TCRdb shows in-frame clones only, minus some. The sample consists of about 140,000 clones, 70% to 90% of them appearing once. The input for sequencing was peripheral blood, taken on day 0 of AZD1222 vaccination. Every receptor here comes from an adult in good health.

The chain is built from TRBV7-2 and TRBJ2-7, with D tentatively TRBD1 or TRBD2 (6 bases each). Germline V gene sequence: CDR1 SGHTA, CDR2 FQGNSA. The CDR3 loop spans 16 amino acids. Trimming pared 5 bases from V and 4 bases from J, leaving 21 bases between. CDR3: CASSEPHGGLLYEQYF. CDR3 bases: TGTGCCAGCAGCGAGCCCCACGGGGGCCTCCTTTACGAGCAGTACTTC.

The CDR3 protein is CASSYSVGVDEKLFF. CDR3 DNA: TGTGCCAGCAGTTACTCGGTGGGGGTAGATGAAAAACTGTTTTTT. The V call is TRBV6-5, the J call TRBJ1-4; tentatively, D is TRBD1 (5 bases). There are 15 residues in the CDR3. V was trimmed by 0 bases and J by 6 bases, leaving 11 bases between them. Germline CDR1 is MNHEY and CDR2 is SVGAGI.

The gene calls are TRBV7-9 and TRBJ2-4, with D possibly being TRBD1 (5 bases). CDR1 SEHNR and CDR2 FQNEAQ come from the germline V gene (reference sequence). V was shortened by 1 base and J by 0 bases, with 10 bases between the two germline ends. The CDR3 is made up of 16 amino acids. The chain's CDR3 is CASSLEAGLAKNIQYF. CDR3 in DNA: TGTGCCAGCAGCTTAGAGGCAGGGTTAGCCAAAAACATTCAGTACTTC.

The chain couples TRBV7-3 to TRBJ2-3; 8 nucleotides agree with TRBD2. There are 18 residues in the CDR3. The V and J ends lost 1 base and 5 bases, in that order; junction bases with no gene match: 14. Germline CDR1 is SGHTA and CDR2 is FQGTGA. The CDR3: CASSLRRRAGVRIDTQYF. Written as DNA, the CDR3 is TGTGCCAGCAGCTTAAGAAGGAGAGCGGGAGTTAGGATAGATACGCAGTATTTT.

The chain couples TRBV9 to TRBJ2-3, with TRBD2 identical over 7 bases. Germline CDR1 is SGDLS and CDR2 is YYNGEE. This CDR3 has 12 residues. V lost 4 bases to trimming and J lost 6 bases; unmatched junction nucleotides: 2. CDR3 region: CASSLGGDTQYF. Here the CDR3 DNA reads TGTGCCAGCAGCCTCGGGGGGGATACGCAGTATTTT.

There are a few counts of this clone. The V and J genes are TRBV6-6 and TRBJ2-5, with a tentative D call TRBD1 (6 bases). With 6 bases removed from V and 4 bases from J, the gap between germline ends came to 6 bases. Per the germline V gene, CDR1 is MNHNY and CDR2 is SVGAGI (reference sequence). This CDR3 spans 11 amino acids. The CDR3 protein is CASRQGETQYF. As DNA, the CDR3 is TGTGCCAGCAGACAGGGAGAGACCCAGTACTTC.

V gene TRBV6-6 combines with J gene TRBJ2-1; 9 nucleotides match TRBD2. This CDR3 is built from 16 residues. Germline-derived CDR1 and CDR2 are MNHNY and SVGAGI (reference sequence). V lost 6 bases to trimming and J lost 6 bases; unmatched junction nucleotides: 12. Here the CDR3 reads CASSRGLALRRNEQFF. The CDR3, as DNA: TGTGCCAGCAGCCGGGGACTAGCCCTTAGACGCAATGAGCAGTTCTTC.

The CDR3 coding sequence is TGCAGCGTTGTGAAGGAGGGCTACACCTTC. Its translation is CSVVKEGYTF. The V and J genes are TRBV29-1 and TRBJ1-2; D call uncertain. This CDR3 is built from 10 residues. Trimming cost V 4 bases and J 8 bases, with 8 bases left between them. Germline CDR1 and CDR2: SQVTM and ANQGSEA.

J is TRBJ1-4 and V is TRBV6-5, with D unresolved. This CDR3 region has 15 residues. Germline CDR1 MNHEY, CDR2 SVGAGI. Trimming took 4 bases from V and 0 from J, leaving 9 bases between them. Here the CDR3 reads CASSLSGATNEKLFF. The CDR3 bases are TGTGCCAGCAGTTTATCCGGAGCAACTAATGAAAAACTGTTTTTT.

V and J are TRBV5-8 and TRBJ2-7, with 8 bases aligning to TRBD2. Unmatched junction bases numbered 14, after V lost 1 base and J lost 5 bases. Germline CDR1 SGHTS, CDR2 YDEGEE. The CDR3 is 17 residues long. This CDR3 reads CASSLRVYGRARNEQYF. CDR3 sequence (DNA): TGTGCCAGCAGCTTGAGGGTGTACGGGAGGGCCAGAAACGAGCAGTACTTC.

Only one count was recorded for this clone. The gene calls are TRBV30 and TRBJ1-1; D gene uncertain. Trimming took off 3 bases at V and 6 bases at J, with 11 bases between the two ends. Germline V gene data show CDR1 as GTSNPN and CDR2 as SVGIG (reference sequence). The CDR3 totals 12 residues. CDR3 sequence (DNA): TGTGCCTGGAGGCCGGGGTTCGCTGAAGCTTTCTTT. Its protein product is CAWRPGFAEAFF. Supplemented by reference TRBV30 and TRBJ1-1, the full variable domain reads SQTIHQWPATLVQPVGSPLSLECTVEGTSNPNLYWYRQAAGRGLQLLFYSVGIGQISSEVPQNLSASRPQDRQFILSSKKLLLSDSGFYLCAWRPGFAEAFFGQGTRLTVV.

This rearrangement joins TRBV2 to TRBJ1-3; 9 bases are shared with TRBD1. CDR3 length: 15 amino acids. Germline CDR1 is SNHLY and CDR2 is FYNNEI. V was pared by 6 bases and J by 3 bases, with 6 bases of the junction left unmatched. The CDR3 region has the DNA TGTGCCAGCAGAAACAGGGGGCGCGGTGGAAACACCATATATTTT. Translation: CASRNRGRGGNTIYF.

The V call is TRBV7-8, the J call TRBJ1-4; D is perhaps TRBD1 (5 bases). Trimming pared 5 bases from V and 6 bases from J, leaving 16 bases between. CDR1 and CDR2 (germline): SGHVS, FQNEAQ. The CDR3 runs to 15 residues. In DNA form, the CDR3 reads TGTGCCAGCAGCCCCCGGGGGGTGAGAGATGAAAAACTGTTTTTT. It yields the protein CASSPRGVRDEKLFF.

This chain joins TRBV2 and TRBJ1-6; D not certain. Trimming removed 4 bases at V and 5 bases at J, with 12 bases between. The CDR3 has 15 residues. From germline, CDR1 is SNHLY and CDR2 FYNNEI. The CDR3 nucleotides are TGTGCCAGCAGTGTAGGATCGGTTAATAATTCACCCCTCCACTTT. It encodes CASSVGSVNNSPLHF.

The J gene is TRBJ2-1, the V gene TRBV27, with 14 bases identical to TRBD2. J gave up 6 bases and V 6 bases, and 13 bases lay outside the gene matches. The CDR3 extends over 18 amino acids. CDR1 is MNHEY and CDR2 is SMNVEV in the germline V gene (reference sequence). The CDR3 spells CASREGLAGVFRGNEQFF. The CDR3 nucleotides read TGTGCCAGCAGAGAGGGACTAGCGGGAGTCTTTAGGGGCAATGAGCAGTTCTTC.

J is TRBJ2-5 and V is TRBV28; tentatively, D is TRBD2 (6 bases). Germline CDR1 reads MDHEN; CDR2 reads SYDVKM. The ends were cut back, 3 bases at V and 4 bases at J, with 12 bases in the middle. The CDR3 extends over 14 amino acids. The DNA of the CDR3 is TGTGCCAGCAGTTTTCCTAGCGATAGAGAGACCCAGTACTTC. This codes for CASSFPSDRETQYF.

The rearrangement links TRBV12-5 to TRBJ1-3, with 9 bases matching TRBD1. V lost 1 base, J lost 2 bases, and 0 bases stayed unmatched. The CDR3 spans 15 residues. CDR1 and CDR2 from the germline V gene are LGHNT and FRNRAP. The CDR3 DNA follows: TGTGCTAGTGGTTTGGGGACAGGGGCTGGAAACACCATATATTTT. This gives the protein CASGLGTGAGNTIYF.

The genes are TRBV20-1 and TRBJ2-5; D not certain. This CDR3 has 14 amino acids. Germline V gene sequence: CDR1 DFQATT, CDR2 SNEGSKA (reference sequence). V was clipped by 3 bases and J by 1 base, with 12 bases between them. CDR3 protein: CSASSPWGQETQYF. In DNA form, the CDR3 reads TGCAGTGCTAGTTCCCCATGGGGCCAAGAGACCCAGTACTTC.

V gene TRBV11-2 combines with J gene TRBJ2-1; 13 bases line up with TRBD2. With 4 bases clipped from V and 6 bases from J, the junction kept 3 bases outside the gene matches. This CDR3 contains 15 residues. Germline-derived CDR1 and CDR2 are SGHAT and FQNNGV. CDR3 region: CASSSLAGGGNEQFF. DNA for the CDR3: TGTGCCAGCAGCTCACTAGCGGGAGGGGGCAATGAGCAGTTCTTC.

The chain couples TRBV15 to TRBJ2-1; possibly TRBD1 or TRBD2 for D (5 bases each). The CDR3 runs to 16 residues. V shed 0 bases and J shed 9 bases, with 18 bases lying between them. Germline values: CDR1 LNHNV, CDR2 YYDKDF (reference sequence). CDR3 sequence: CATSRDGDQKRGEQFF. CDR3 coding DNA: TGTGCCACCAGCAGAGATGGGGACCAAAAGCGAGGTGAGCAGTTCTTC. The whole variable domain, remainder taken from reference TRBV15 and TRBJ2-1, is DAMVIQNPRYQVTQFGKPVTLSCSQTLNHNVMYWYQQKSSQAPKLLFHYYDKDFNNEADTPDNFQSRRPNTSFCFLDIRSPGLGDTAMYLCATSRDGDQKRGEQFFGPGTRLTVL.

The J gene is TRBJ2-2, the V gene TRBV6-2 or TRBV6-3, with 15 bases identical to TRBD2. V was pared by 6 bases and J by 7 bases, with 3 bases of the junction left unmatched. CDR1 and CDR2 from the germline V gene are MNHEY and SVGEGT. This CDR3 is built from 15 residues. Here the CDR3 reads CASSGLAGGIGELFF. As DNA, the CDR3 is TGTGCCAGCAGCGGACTAGCGGGAGGGATCGGGGAGCTGTTTTTT.

This clone was seen once. J is TRBJ1-2 and V is TRBV28; D is perhaps TRBD1 (6 bases). Trimming left V 2 bases short and J 7 bases short, with 11 bases between. The CDR3 is 13 residues long. CDR1 and CDR2 (germline): MDHEN, SYDVKM. This CDR3 reads CASSLMGALGYTF. In nucleotides, the CDR3 is TGTGCCAGCAGTTTAATGGGGGCGCTTGGCTACACCTTC.

This clone was seen more than once but under ten times. The chain combines TRBV10-3 with TRBJ2-7, with D possibly matching TRBD2 (5 bases). The CDR3 spans 11 residues. Between the trimmed V and J ends, which lost 7 bases and 7 bases, there was a span of 11 bases. Germline assignment: CDR1 ENHRY and CDR2 SYGVKD. The CDR3 sequence is CAITSSGEQYF. CDR3 nucleotide sequence: TGTGCCATCACTTCATCGGGGGAGCAGTACTTC.

Details on this clone: The junction shows a germline mismatch at one end, possibly a read error. The rearrangement joins TRBV3-1 (or the pseudogene TRBV3-2) to TRBJ1-2, with D tentatively TRBD1 (6 bases). The CDR3 runs 10 residues. Per the germline V gene, CDR1 is LGHDT and CDR2 is YNNKEL (reference sequence). The CDR3 nucleotides read TGTGCCAGCAGCCTAGGGGGGGCCCCCTTC. Residues: CASSLGGAPF.

The rearrangement joins TRBV5-4 to TRBJ2-3; no reliable D call. Trimming pared 0 bases from V and 4 bases from J, leaving 9 bases between. The CDR3 sequence is 14 residues long. Germline V gives CDR1 SGHNT, CDR2 YYREEE (reference sequence). CDR3 DNA: TGTGCCAGCAGCTTGGAGAGGAGACCAGATACGCAGTATTTT. Protein sequence: CASSLERRPDTQYF.

The chain couples TRBV6-5 to TRBJ1-6; no clear D gene. There are 15 residues in the CDR3. Trimming pared 6 bases from V and 9 bases from J, leaving 18 bases between. In germline, CDR1 is MNHEY, CDR2 SVGAGI. The CDR3 sequence is CASSLKARIGSPLHF. In nucleotides, the CDR3 is TGTGCCAGCAGCCTAAAGGCAAGGATCGGTTCACCCCTCCACTTT.

The chain joins TRBV7-2 to TRBJ2-7; D gene unclear. Germline loops: CDR1 SGHTA, CDR2 FQGNSA. The V gene lost 4 bases and the J gene lost 6 bases, with 16 bases spanning the gap. The CDR3 spans 14 residues. CDR3 in amino acids: CASSSAVRSAEQYF. The CDR3 DNA sequence: TGTGCCAGCAGCTCGGCGGTGAGGTCCGCCGAGCAGTACTTC.

This clone has just one count. CDR3 in amino acids: CASANRDRADTQYF. CDR3 bases: TGTGCCAGTGCCAACCGGGACAGGGCAGATACGCAGTATTTT. The chain couples TRBV19 to TRBJ2-3; 9 positions agree with TRBD1. Germline V gives CDR1 LNHDA, CDR2 SQIVND (reference sequence). The junction had 7 bases not matched to a gene; V was cut back by 8 bases and J by 4 bases. The CDR3 covers 14 residues.

The chain carries TRBV19 and TRBJ2-3; D unresolved. V was pared by 3 bases and J by 2 bases, with 9 bases between. There are 14 residues in the CDR3. The V gene's germline CDR1 is LNHDA and CDR2 SQIVND (reference sequence). CDR3 bases: TGTGCCAGTAGTATCTTGGGAAACACAGATACGCAGTATTTT. It is translated as CASSILGNTDTQYF.

This clone has a handful of counts. The V and J genes are TRBV5-1 and TRBJ2-1; 8 positions match TRBD2. The CDR3 is 15 residues long. J gave up 8 bases and V 1 base, and 8 bases lay outside the gene matches. Germline loops: CDR1 SGHRS, CDR2 YFSETQ. CDR3: CASSLTSGSGDEQFF. The CDR3 bases are TGCGCCAGCAGCTTGACGAGCGGGAGTGGGGATGAGCAGTTCTTC. The whole variable domain, remainder taken from reference TRBV5-1 and TRBJ2-1, is KAGVTQTPRYLIKTRGQQVTLSCSPISGHRSVSWYQQTPGQGLQFLFEYFSETQRNKGNFPGRFSGRQFSNSRSEMNVSTLELGDSALYLCASSLTSGSGDEQFFGPGTRLTVL.

The chain combines TRBV10-3 with TRBJ1-5; TRBD1 matches at 10 bases. V was clipped by 5 bases and J by 0 bases; unmatched bases: 4. The V gene's germline CDR1 is ENHRY and CDR2 SYGVKD. CDR3 length: 16 residues. The chain's CDR3 is CAISQTGGFSNQPQHF. CDR3 sequence (DNA): TGTGCCATCAGTCAGACAGGGGGCTTTAGCAATCAGCCCCAGCATTTT.

The chain links TRBV28 to TRBJ2-1; D gene uncertain. CDR1 is MDHEN and CDR2 is SYDVKM in the germline V gene. With 4 bases removed from V and 4 bases from J, the gap between germline ends came to 17 bases. The CDR3 is 16 residues long. CDR3 residues: CASSSRLGLGYNEQFF. Here the CDR3 DNA reads TGTGCCAGCAGTTCTCGATTAGGGTTGGGGTACAATGAGCAGTTCTTC.